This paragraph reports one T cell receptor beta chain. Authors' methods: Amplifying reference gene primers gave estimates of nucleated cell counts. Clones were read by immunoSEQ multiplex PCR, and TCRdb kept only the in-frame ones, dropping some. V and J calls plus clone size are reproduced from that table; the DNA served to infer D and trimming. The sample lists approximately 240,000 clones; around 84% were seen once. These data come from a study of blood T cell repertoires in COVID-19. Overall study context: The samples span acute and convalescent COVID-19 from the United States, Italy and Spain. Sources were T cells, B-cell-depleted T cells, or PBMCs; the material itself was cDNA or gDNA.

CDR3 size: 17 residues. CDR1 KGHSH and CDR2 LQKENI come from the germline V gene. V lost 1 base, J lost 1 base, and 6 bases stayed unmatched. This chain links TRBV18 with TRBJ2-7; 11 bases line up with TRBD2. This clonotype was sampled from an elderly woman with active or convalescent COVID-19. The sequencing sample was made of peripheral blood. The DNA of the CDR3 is TGTGCCAGCTCACCACTTACTAGCGGGGGATCATCCTACGAGCAGTACTTC. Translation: CASSPLTSGGSSYEQYF.